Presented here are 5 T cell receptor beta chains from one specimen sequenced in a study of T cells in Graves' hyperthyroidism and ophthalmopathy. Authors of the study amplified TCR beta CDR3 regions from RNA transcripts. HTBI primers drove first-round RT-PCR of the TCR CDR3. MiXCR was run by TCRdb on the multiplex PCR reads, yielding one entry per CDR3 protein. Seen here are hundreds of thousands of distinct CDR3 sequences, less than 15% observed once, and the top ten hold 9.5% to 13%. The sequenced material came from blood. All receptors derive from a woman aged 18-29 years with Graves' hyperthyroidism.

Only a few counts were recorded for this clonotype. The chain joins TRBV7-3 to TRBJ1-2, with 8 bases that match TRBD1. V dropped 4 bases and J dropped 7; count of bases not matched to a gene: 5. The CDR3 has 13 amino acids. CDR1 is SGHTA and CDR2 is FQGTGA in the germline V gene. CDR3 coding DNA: TGTGCCAGCAGCTCTACCGGGACAGGTGGCTACACCTTC. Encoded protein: CASSSTGTGGYTF. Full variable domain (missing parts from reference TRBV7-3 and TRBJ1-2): GAGVSQTPSNKVTEKGKYVELRCDPISGHTALYWYRQSLGQGPEFLIYFQGTGAADDSGLPNDRFFAVRPEGSVSTLKIQRTERGDSAVYLCASSSTGTGGYTFGSGTRLTVV.

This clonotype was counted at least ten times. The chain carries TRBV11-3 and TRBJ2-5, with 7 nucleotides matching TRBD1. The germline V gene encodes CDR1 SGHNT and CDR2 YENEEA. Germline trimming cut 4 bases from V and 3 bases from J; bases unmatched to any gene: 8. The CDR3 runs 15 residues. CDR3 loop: CASSSTGTVKETQYF. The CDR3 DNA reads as TGTGCCAGCAGCTCAACCGGGACAGTTAAAGAGACCCAGTACTTC.

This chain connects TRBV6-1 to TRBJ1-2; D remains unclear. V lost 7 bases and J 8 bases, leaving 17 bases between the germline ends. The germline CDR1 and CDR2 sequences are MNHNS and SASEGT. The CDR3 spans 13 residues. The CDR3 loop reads CASTSTRGNGYTF. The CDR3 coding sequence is TGTGCCAGCACCTCTACGAGAGGGAACGGCTACACCTTC.

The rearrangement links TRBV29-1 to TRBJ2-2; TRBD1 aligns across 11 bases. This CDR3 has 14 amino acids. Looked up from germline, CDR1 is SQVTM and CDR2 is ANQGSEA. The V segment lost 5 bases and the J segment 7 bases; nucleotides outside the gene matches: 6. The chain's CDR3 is CSVPRTGGNGELFF. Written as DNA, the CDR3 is TGCAGCGTTCCTAGGACAGGGGGCAACGGGGAGCTGTTTTTT.

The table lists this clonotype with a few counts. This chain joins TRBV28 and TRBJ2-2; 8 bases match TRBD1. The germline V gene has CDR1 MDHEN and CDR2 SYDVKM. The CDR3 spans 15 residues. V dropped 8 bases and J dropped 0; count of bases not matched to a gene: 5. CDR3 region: CASVQGGTNTGELFF. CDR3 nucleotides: TGTGCCAGCGTACAGGGGGGTACGAACACCGGGGAGCTGTTTTTT. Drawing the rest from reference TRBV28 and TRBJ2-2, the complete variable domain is DVKVTQSSRYLVKRTGEKVFLECVQDMDHENMFWYRQDPGLGLRLIYFSYDVKMKEKGDIPEGYSVSREKKERFSLILESASTNQTSMYLCASVQGGTNTGELFFGEGSRLTVL.